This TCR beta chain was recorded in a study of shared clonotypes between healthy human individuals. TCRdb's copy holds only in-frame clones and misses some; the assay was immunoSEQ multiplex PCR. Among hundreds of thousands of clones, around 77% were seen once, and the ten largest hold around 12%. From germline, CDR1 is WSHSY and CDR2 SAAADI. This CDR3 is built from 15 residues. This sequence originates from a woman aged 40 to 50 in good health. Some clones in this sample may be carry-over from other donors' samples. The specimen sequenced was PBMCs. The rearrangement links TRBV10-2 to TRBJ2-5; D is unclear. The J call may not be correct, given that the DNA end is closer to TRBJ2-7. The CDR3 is CASSDPRQAKYEQYF. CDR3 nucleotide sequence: TGCGCCAGCAGTGATCCAAGGCAGGCAAAGTACGAGCAGTACTTC.